Many counts were recorded for the clone carrying this T cell receptor (beta chain). This CDR3 is built from 15 residues. The V gene end was trimmed by 4 bases and the J gene end by 7 bases; junction bases not matched to a gene: 12. Germline V CDR1 and CDR2: SGHRS, YFSETQ. This record comes from a study of prognosis after radiotherapy for stage I lung cancer. About the study: Newly diagnosed primary stage I lung tumors were found in roughly 13 patients, while oligometastatic NSCLC after surgical resection of the primary tumor was found in a few. Four patients had distant metastases at a median of about seven months after radiotherapy, and under 17 showed no significant progression. The radiotherapy was SBRT split into 3 to 5 fractions, giving a biologically effective dose of at least 100 Gy.

Two-round multiplex PCR amplified TCR beta CDR3 from genomic DNA. Specific primers for each TRBV and TRBJ gene were what first-round PCR used. TCRdb reprocessed the multiplex PCR reads via MiXCR and lists one record per CDR3 protein. This sample has about 34,000 distinct CDR3 sequences, with about 32% found just once. The chain links TRBV5-1 to TRBJ1-1; 8 bases line up with TRBD1. This clonotype was obtained from a donor aged 50 or older with non-small cell lung cancer. This specimen was PBMCs, taken before or after stereotactic body radiation therapy (not recorded which). The CDR3 DNA follows: TGCGCCAGCAGCCCCAACCCGAAACAGGGGGGTGAAGCTTTCTTT. It specifies CASSPNPKQGGEAFF.